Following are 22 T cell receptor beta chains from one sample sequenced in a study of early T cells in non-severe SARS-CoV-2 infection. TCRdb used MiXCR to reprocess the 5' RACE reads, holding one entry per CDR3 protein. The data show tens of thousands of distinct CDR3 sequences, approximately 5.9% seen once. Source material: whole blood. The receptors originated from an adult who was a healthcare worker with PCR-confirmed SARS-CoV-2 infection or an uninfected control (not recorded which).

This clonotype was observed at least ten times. The CDR3 loop is CASSHNDSPHGYTF. The CDR3 nucleotides read TGTGCCAGCAGTCATAACGACAGTCCCCATGGCTACACCTTC. The chain combines TRBV27 with TRBJ1-2; a possible D gene is TRBD1 (5 bases). The CDR3 has 14 amino acids. The germline CDR1 and CDR2 sequences are MNHEY and SMNVEV (reference sequence). V lost 5 bases and J 6 bases, leaving 16 bases between the germline ends.

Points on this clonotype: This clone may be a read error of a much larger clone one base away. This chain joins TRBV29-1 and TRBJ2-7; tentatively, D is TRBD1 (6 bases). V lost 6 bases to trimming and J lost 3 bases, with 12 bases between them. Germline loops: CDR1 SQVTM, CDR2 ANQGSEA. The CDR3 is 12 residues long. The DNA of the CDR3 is TGCAGCGTGCAGGGGTTTGTCTACGAGCAGTACTTC. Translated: CSVQGFVYEQYF.

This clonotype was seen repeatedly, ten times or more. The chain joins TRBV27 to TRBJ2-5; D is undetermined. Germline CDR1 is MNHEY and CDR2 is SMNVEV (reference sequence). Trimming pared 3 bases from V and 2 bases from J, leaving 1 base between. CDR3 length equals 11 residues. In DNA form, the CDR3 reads TGTGCCAGCAGTTTTCAAGAGACCCAGTACTTC. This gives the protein CASSFQETQYF.

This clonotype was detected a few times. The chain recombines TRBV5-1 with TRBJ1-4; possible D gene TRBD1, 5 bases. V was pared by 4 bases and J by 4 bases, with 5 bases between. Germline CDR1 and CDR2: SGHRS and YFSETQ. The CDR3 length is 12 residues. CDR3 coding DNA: TGCGCCAGCAGCAGGGGTAATGAAAAACTGTTTTTT. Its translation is CASSRGNEKLFF.

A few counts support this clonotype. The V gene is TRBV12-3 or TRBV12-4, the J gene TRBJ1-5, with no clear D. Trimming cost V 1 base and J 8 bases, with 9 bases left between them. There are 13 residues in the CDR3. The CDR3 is CASSLGQEKPQHF. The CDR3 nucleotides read TGTGCCAGCAGTTTAGGTCAGGAAAAGCCCCAGCATTTT.

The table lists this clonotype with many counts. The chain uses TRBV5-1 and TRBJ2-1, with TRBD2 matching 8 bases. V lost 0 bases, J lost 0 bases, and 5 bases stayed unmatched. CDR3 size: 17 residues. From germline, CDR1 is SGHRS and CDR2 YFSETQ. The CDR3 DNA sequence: TGCGCCAGCAGCTTGGACGTGACTAGCGACTCCTACAATGAGCAGTTCTTC. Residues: CASSLDVTSDSYNEQFF.

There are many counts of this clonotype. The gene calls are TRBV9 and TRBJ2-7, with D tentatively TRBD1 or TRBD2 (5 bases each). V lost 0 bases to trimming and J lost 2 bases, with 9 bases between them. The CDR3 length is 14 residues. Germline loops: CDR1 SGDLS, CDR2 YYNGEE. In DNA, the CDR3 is TGTGCCAGCAGCGTAGATCTGGGACCCTACGAGCAGTACTTC. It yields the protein CASSVDLGPYEQYF.

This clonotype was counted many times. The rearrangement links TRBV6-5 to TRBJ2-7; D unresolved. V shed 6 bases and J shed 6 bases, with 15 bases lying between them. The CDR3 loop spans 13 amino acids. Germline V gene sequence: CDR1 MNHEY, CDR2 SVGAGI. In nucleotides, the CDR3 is TGTGCCAGCAGGAATCTATTGACGGGCGAGCAGTACTTC. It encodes CASRNLLTGEQYF.

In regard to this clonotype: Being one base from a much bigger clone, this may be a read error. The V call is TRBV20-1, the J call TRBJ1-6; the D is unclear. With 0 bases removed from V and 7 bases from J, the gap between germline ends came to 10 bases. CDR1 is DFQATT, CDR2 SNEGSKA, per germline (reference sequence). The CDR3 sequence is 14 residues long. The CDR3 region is CSAREAFGNSPLHF. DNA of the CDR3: TGCAGTGCTAGAGAAGCGTTCGGGAATTCACCCCTCCACTTT.

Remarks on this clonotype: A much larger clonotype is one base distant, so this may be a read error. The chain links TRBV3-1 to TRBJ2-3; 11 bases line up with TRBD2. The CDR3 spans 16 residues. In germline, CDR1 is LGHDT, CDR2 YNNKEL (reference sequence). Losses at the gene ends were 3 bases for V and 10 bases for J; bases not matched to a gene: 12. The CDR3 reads CASSHEQLAGADAQYF. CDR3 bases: TGTGCCAGCAGCCACGAACAACTAGCGGGAGCTGATGCGCAGTATTTT.

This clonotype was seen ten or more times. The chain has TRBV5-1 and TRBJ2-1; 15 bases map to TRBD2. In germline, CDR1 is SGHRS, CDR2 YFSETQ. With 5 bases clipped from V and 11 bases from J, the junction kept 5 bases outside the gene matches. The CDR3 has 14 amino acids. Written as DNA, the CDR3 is TGCGCCAGCAGTCAAGGACTAGCGGGAGGGAAGCAGTTCTTC. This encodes CASSQGLAGGKQFF.

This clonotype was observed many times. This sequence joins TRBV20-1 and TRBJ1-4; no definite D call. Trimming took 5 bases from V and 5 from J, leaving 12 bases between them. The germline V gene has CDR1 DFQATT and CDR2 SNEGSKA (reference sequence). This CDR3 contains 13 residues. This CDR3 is CSAWVSWNEKLFF. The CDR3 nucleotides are TGCAGTGCTTGGGTGTCGTGGAATGAAAAACTGTTTTTT.

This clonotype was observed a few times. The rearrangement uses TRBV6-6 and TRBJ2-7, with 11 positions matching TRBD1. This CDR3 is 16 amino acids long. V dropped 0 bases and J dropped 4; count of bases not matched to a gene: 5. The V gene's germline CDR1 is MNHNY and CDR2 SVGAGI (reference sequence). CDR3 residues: CASSYSWDRGAYEQYF. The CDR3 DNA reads TGTGCCAGCAGTTACTCCTGGGACAGGGGGGCGTACGAGCAGTACTTC.

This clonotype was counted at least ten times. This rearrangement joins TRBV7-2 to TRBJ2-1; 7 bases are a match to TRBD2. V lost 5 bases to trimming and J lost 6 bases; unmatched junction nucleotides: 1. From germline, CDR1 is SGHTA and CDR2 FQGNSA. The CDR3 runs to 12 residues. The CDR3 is CASSPGGNEQFF. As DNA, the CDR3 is TGTGCCAGCAGCCCGGGGGGCAATGAGCAGTTCTTC.

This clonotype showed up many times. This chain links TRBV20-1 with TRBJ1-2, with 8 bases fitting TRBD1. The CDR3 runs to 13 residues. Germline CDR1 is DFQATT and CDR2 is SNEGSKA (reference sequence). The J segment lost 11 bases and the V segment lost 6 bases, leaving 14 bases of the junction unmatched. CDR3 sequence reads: CSALGQGADRYTF. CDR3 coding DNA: TGCAGTGCCCTGGGGCAGGGGGCCGACAGATACACCTTC.

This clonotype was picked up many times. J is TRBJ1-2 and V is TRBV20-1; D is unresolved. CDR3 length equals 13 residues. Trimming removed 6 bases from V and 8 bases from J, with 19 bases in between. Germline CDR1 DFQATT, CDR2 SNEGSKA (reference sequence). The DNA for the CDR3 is TGCAGTGCCCCCCGAACTCTCGGCAGGGGCTACACCTTC. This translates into CSAPRTLGRGYTF.

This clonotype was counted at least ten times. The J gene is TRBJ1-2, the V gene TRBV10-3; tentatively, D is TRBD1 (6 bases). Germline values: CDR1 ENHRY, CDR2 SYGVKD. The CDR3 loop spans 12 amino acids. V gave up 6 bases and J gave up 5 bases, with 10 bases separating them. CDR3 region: CAISGTSYGYTF. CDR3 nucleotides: TGTGCCATCAGCGGGACATCTTATGGCTACACCTTC.

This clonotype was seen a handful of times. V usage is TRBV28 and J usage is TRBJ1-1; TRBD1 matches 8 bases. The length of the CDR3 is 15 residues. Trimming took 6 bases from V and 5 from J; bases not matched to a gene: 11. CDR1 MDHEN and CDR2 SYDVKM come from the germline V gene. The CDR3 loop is CASRLRTGLITEAFF. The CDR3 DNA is TGTGCCAGCAGACTACGGACAGGGCTTATAACTGAAGCTTTCTTT.

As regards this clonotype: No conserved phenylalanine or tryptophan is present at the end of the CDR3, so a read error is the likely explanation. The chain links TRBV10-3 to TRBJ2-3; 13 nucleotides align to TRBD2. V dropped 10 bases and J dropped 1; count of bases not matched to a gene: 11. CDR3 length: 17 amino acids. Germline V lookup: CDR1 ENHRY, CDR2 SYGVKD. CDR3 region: CATLTSGRGTGTDTQYL. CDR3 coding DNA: TGTGCCACCCTTACTAGCGGGAGGGGTACCGGCACAGATACGCAGTATTTA.

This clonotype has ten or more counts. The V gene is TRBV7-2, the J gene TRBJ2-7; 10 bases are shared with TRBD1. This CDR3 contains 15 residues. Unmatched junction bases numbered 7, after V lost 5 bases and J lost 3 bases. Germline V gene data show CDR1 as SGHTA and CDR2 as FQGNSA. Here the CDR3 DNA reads TGTGCCAGCAGCAAAGAGGACAGGGGGAGCTACGAGCAGTACTTC. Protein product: CASSKEDRGSYEQYF.

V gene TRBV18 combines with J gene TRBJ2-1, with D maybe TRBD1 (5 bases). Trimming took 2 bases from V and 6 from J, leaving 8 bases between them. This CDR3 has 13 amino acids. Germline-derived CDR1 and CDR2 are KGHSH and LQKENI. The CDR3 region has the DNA TGTGCCAGCTCACCAGGGGCTACCAATGAGCAGTTCTTC. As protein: CASSPGATNEQFF.

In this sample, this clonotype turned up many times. CDR3 in DNA: TGTGCCAGCAGCTTGGACAGTGTCAAAGAGACCCAGTACTTC. It encodes CASSLDSVKETQYF. V usage is TRBV5-4 and J usage is TRBJ2-5, with D uncertain. The V end lost 0 bases, the J end lost 3 bases, and 9 bases lay between the germline ends. From germline, CDR1 is SGHNT and CDR2 YYREEE (reference sequence). This CDR3 is 14 amino acids long.